Listed here is a single T cell receptor beta chain. The antigen is undetermined. The source of the sample is a study of cytomegalovirus exposure and HLA in healthy donors. Study-level findings and limits: The sole available immune exposure information was CMV serostatus. Generally TCR sequences proved uncommon, though certain public TCRs appeared in numerous donors.

Germline-derived CDR1 and CDR2 are WSHSY and SAAADI. Trimming left V 2 bases short and J 7 bases short, with 9 bases between. This CDR3 is built from 14 residues. The PCR ran on 60 Vbeta and 13 Jbeta primers. The repertoire was sequenced with immunoSEQ multiplex PCR; TCRdb's copy has only in-frame clones and lacks some. In the table there are under 200,000 clones, approximately 80% of which are singletons. The chain combines TRBV10-2 with TRBJ1-6; tentatively, D is TRBD1 (6 bases). The clonotype was recovered from a man aged 45-65 years in good health and CMV-seropositive. Sequencing input: PBMCs. The CDR3 loop reads CASSEGQTNSPLHF. The CDR3 coding sequence is TGCGCCAGCAGTGAGGGACAGACGAATTCACCCCTCCACTTT.